One T cell receptor (beta chain) is described in this entry. These data come from a study of CD8 T cells in Susac syndrome. CD8+ and CD4+ T cells circulating in blood were sequenced for TCR beta. The multiple sclerosis control group consisted of treatment-naive patients whose relapsing-remitting disease, which was either stable or active, fulfilled revised McDonald criteria. TEMRA cells underwent FACS enrichment and CD8+ and CD4+ T cells underwent negative isolation. The germline CDR1 and CDR2 sequences are MNHEY and SVGEGT. V was cut by 4 bases and J by 1 base, with 14 bases left in between. This CDR3 has 15 amino acids. The RNA input was about 0.5 to 1 ug, and it was reverse transcribed with random hexamers. It was immunoSEQ multiplex PCR that amplified TCR beta CDR3 across 54 Vbeta and 13 Jbeta. MiXCR was run by TCRdb on the immunoSEQ multiplex PCR reads, yielding one entry per CDR3 protein. The repertoire consists of roughly 330,000 distinct CDR3 sequences, with around 90% occurring once and the leading ten covering over 0.05%.

The rearrangement links TRBV6-2 or TRBV6-3 to TRBJ2-7; D possibly corresponds to TRBD2 (6 bases). This clonotype was sampled from a human donor with multiple sclerosis. The specimen sequenced was CD4+ T cells from PBMCs. CDR3 sequence (DNA): TGTGCCAGCAGTTTTGGTAGCGGCGGTTCCTACGAGCAGTACTTC. Residues: CASSFGSGGSYEQYF.